This T cell receptor (beta chain) was retrieved from a study of technical replicates of blood from four donors. Measured with immunoSEQ multiplex PCR; TCRdb has only the in-frame clones, and not every one. The table includes about 80,000 clones, over 75% detected once. The germline CDR1 and CDR2 sequences are KGHSH and LQKENI. The CDR3 extends over 15 amino acids. Trimming shortened V by 6 bases and J by 1 base, and 15 bases separated the two germline ends. The receptor's source is a human donor in good health. The V call is TRBV18, the J call TRBJ2-5; the D gene is possibly TRBD2 (5 bases). What was sequenced was T cells isolated from PBMCs. CDR3: CASSRTSGFQETQYF. In DNA form, the CDR3 reads TGTGCCAGCTCTCGCACTAGTGGGTTCCAAGAGACCCAGTACTTC.